The clone carrying this T cell receptor beta chain was detected ten times or more. Antigen: not known. This specimen belongs to a study of early T cells in non-severe SARS-CoV-2 infection. Study results and limitations: Anti-spike CD8 responses were favored by VDJdb matching, which missed private and CD4 specificities.

The germline V gene has CDR1 LGHDT and CDR2 YNNKEL (reference sequence). V was shortened by 2 bases and J by 0 bases, with 5 bases between the two germline ends. This CDR3 is built from 13 residues. Individual cDNA molecules received unique molecular identifiers. TCRdb used MiXCR to reprocess the 5' RACE reads, holding one entry per CDR3 protein. Among more than 25,000 distinct CDR3 sequences listed, more than 4% were seen once. V is TRBV3-1 and J is TRBJ2-7; D gene unclear. The sample consisted of whole blood. This receptor was obtained from an adult who was a healthcare worker with PCR-confirmed SARS-CoV-2 infection or an uninfected control (not recorded which). Written as DNA, the CDR3 is TGTGCCAGCAGCCAACCGTTCTCCTACGAGCAGTACTTC. Amino acid sequence: CASSQPFSYEQYF.